These T cell receptor beta chains were read from a single sample in a study of regulatory T cells in long-lasting Graves disease. TCRdb analysed the multiplex PCR reads with MiXCR anew, one entry per CDR3 protein. The sample records 450,000 to 700,000 distinct CDR3 sequences, roughly 13% being singletons. This same sample was also taken into another study, of T cells in Graves' hyperthyroidism and ophthalmopathy.

The sequences come from peripheral blood mononuclear cells (PBMCs), collected at new diagnosis, from a patient treated with antithyroid drugs. The receptor source for this set is a man younger than 45 with Graves disease. CDR3s include the opening cysteine and the closing phenylalanine or tryptophan. Each record gives: J gene, clone size, D gene, V gene, CDR3 DNA, CDR3 protein. D genes are given only for firm matches. Size is stated for part of the rows, as once, few or many counts, or as a class when the clone is expanded.

>TRBJ2-1|many|TRBD2|TRBV7-3
TGTGCCAGCAGCCCGGCGGGGACTAGCGCACATGAGCAGTTCTTC
CASSPAGTSAHEQFF
>TRBJ1-6|NA|NA|TRBV18
TGTGCCAGCTCCCTCTCTTTGCAGGGTTCACCCCTCCACTTT
CASSLSLQGSPLHF
>TRBJ1-2|many|TRBD1|TRBV12-3/TRBV12-4
TGTGCCAGCAGTCCAGACAGGGGGCGCGTGAATGGCTACACCTTC
CASSPDRGRVNGYTF
>TRBJ2-3|many|TRBD2|TRBV20-1
TGCAGTGCTGTAGGGGGGACTAGCAGCACAGATACGCAGTATTTT
CSAVGGTSSTDTQYF
>TRBJ2-3|NA|NA|TRBV19
TGTGCCAGTAGTATCCGGGGCCCCCCCGGGGAGGATACGCAGTATTTT
CASSIRGPPGEDTQYF
>TRBJ1-2|NA|NA|TRBV9
TGTGCCAGCAGCGCGACGGGGCTCTATGGCTACACCTTC
CASSATGLYGYTF
>TRBJ2-5|many|TRBD2|TRBV10-3
TGTGCCATCAGTGCCCAGCTAGCGGGAGCCCAAGAGACCCAGTACTTC
CAISAQLAGAQETQYF
>TRBJ2-1|few|TRBD2|TRBV20-1
TGCAGTGCTAGGGGACTAGCGACCTTCGGAGAGTTCTTC
CSARGLATFGEFF
>TRBJ1-1|many|NA|TRBV9
TGTGCCAGCAGCGCGGGTGGTGAAGCTTTCTTT
CASSAGGEAFF
>TRBJ1-2|NA|TRBD1|TRBV10-2
TGCGCCAGCAGTGAGTCGGTTTTTGGACAGGGAGACGGCTACACCTTC
CASSESVFGQGDGYTF
>TRBJ2-3|many|NA|TRBV20-1
TGCAGTGCCCGAGGAGGGGAGACAGATACGCAGTATTTT
CSARGGETDTQYF
>TRBJ2-7|many|TRBD2|TRBV12-5
TGTGCTAGTGGTTCCTCAACTAGCGGAGCGTACGAGCAGTACTTC
CASGSSTSGAYEQYF
>TRBJ2-1|few|NA|TRBV2
TGTGCCAGCAAATTCTACGGGAGCTCCTACAATGAGCAGTTCTTC
CASKFYGSSYNEQFF
>TRBJ1-2|many|TRBD1|TRBV24-1
TGTGCCACCAGTGATTGGACAGGGCGTGGCTACACCTTC
CATSDWTGRGYTF
>TRBJ1-5|many|NA|TRBV7-6
TGTGCCAGCAGCTTAGCGGGACCGGATCAGCCCCAGCATTTT
CASSLAGPDQPQHF
>TRBJ2-7|many|NA|TRBV20-1
TGCAGTGCCCCAGGGCCGAGGGCCTCCTACGAGCAGTACTTC
CSAPGPRASYEQYF
>TRBJ2-7|many|TRBD1|TRBV12-5
TGTGCTAGTGGTTTGGTCACCAGTAGTCAGGGGGCCGAGCAGTACTTC
CASGLVTSSQGAEQYF
>TRBJ1-3|NA|NA|TRBV3-1
TGTGCCAGCAGCCAAGATCTCAACCTACCCATATATTTT
CASSQDLNLPIYF
>TRBJ1-5|NA|NA|TRBV9
TGTGCCAGCAGCGGTACCACTTCTCCTCAGCCCCAGCATTTT
CASSGTTSPQPQHF
>TRBJ2-7|many|NA|TRBV7-6
TGTGCCAGCAGCGCCCTCGGTCTGAGTGGATTCGGGAACGAGCAGTACTTC
CASSALGLSGFGNEQYF
>TRBJ2-7|NA|TRBD1|TRBV12-3/TRBV12-4
TGTGCCAGCACCCCTCAGACAGGGGTACTCGAGCAGTACTTC
CASTPQTGVLEQYF
>TRBJ2-7|few|TRBD2|TRBV2
TGTGCCAGCAGCCAAACCGGGACTAGCGGGAGTCAAAGGCTCCAGCAGTACTTC
CASSQTGTSGSQRLQQYF
>TRBJ2-3|many|NA|TRBV5-1
TGCGCCAGCAGCTTGGAGGTCTCGGGGATGGGAGATACGCAGTATTTT
CASSLEVSGMGDTQYF
>TRBJ1-1|NA|NA|TRBV5-1
TGCGCCAGCAGCTTGGGGCAGCAACAAGGAGCTGAAGCTTTCTTT
CASSLGQQQGAEAFF
>TRBJ2-1|many|NA|TRBV6-5
TGTGCCAGCAGTTACCGCAGGGGTTACAATGAGCAGTTCTTC
CASSYRRGYNEQFF
>TRBJ2-7|few|TRBD2|TRBV15
TGTGCCACCAGCAGAGAGGCTAGCGGGAGGGGAGAGCAGTACTTC
CATSREASGRGEQYF
>TRBJ1-2|NA|NA|TRBV20-1
TGCAGTGCTAGAGAGCAACCGATTAACTATGGCTACACCTTC
CSAREQPINYGYTF
>TRBJ2-5|NA|NA|TRBV4-1
TGCGCCAGCAGCCAAGGGGGAGTTCAAGAGACCCAGTACTTC
CASSQGGVQETQYF
>TRBJ1-5|NA|TRBD1|TRBV5-1
TGCGCCAGCAGCCGAGACAGGGGTCAACAGCCCCAGCATTTT
CASSRDRGQQPQHF
>TRBJ2-1|many|NA|TRBV11-2
TGTGCCAGCAGCTTAACGGGGCAGGGGCTCTCCTACAATGAGCAGTTCTTC
CASSLTGQGLSYNEQFF
>TRBJ2-5|NA|TRBD1|TRBV10-2
TGCGCCAGCAGTGAGCAGGGGGCGGAGGAGACCCAGTACTTC
CASSEQGAEETQYF
>TRBJ2-1|many|TRBD1|TRBV18
TGTGCCAGCTCACCACGGACAGGGACCCGTGGGGATGAGCAGTTCTTC
CASSPRTGTRGDEQFF
>TRBJ2-5|many|TRBD1|TRBV29-1
TGCAGCGTTGCCGGGACAGGTTTCCAAGAGACCCAGTACTTC
CSVAGTGFQETQYF
>TRBJ2-7|few|NA|TRBV6-1
TGTGCCAGCAGTATAAGTCGTGAGCAGTACTTC
CASSISREQYF
>TRBJ1-1|many|NA|TRBV7-9
TGTGCCAGCAGTTCTCCAGGCACTGAAGCTTTCTTT
CASSSPGTEAFF
>TRBJ1-1|many|TRBD1|TRBV20-1
TGCAGTGCTGTCGGACAGGGAGTCACTGAAGCTTTCTTT
CSAVGQGVTEAFF
>TRBJ2-5|many|TRBD2|TRBV7-9
TGTGCCAGCAGCTTCCCAACGGCTAGCGGGATCAAGATAGAGACCCAGTACTTC
CASSFPTASGIKIETQYF
>TRBJ2-7|many|NA|TRBV5-1
TGCGCCAGCAAATCGGGGGACGCCGCCTACGAGCAGTACTTC
CASKSGDAAYEQYF
>TRBJ1-4|few|NA|TRBV15
TGTGCCACCGAACGGGGGAGGGAAGCAACTAATGAAAAACTGTTTTTT
CATERGREATNEKLFF
>TRBJ1-1|NA|NA|TRBV28
TGTGCCAGCAGTTCACCCCGTCAGGCGCTTCTACCAACCCTGAACACTGAAGCTTTCTTT
CASSSPRQALLPTLNTEAFF
>TRBJ1-4|many|TRBD1|TRBV28
TGTGCCAGCAGTTCCCTTGGACAGGGGTTCCTTAATGAAAAACTGTTTTTT
CASSSLGQGFLNEKLFF
>TRBJ2-2|few|NA|TRBV6-6
TGTGCCAGCAGTTACGGGACTCTATACACCGGGGAGCTGTTTTTT
CASSYGTLYTGELFF
>TRBJ2-3|few|NA|TRBV4-1
TGCGCCAGCAGCCAAGCGGGGAGGACAGATACGCAGTATTTT
CASSQAGRTDTQYF
>TRBJ2-1|NA|NA|TRBV9
TGTGCCAGCAGCGTAGTCGGCGGAGACAGCAATGAGCAGTTCTTC
CASSVVGGDSNEQFF
>TRBJ1-3|NA|NA|TRBV6-1
TGTGCCAGCACACCTCGGGGTCCCGGAAACACCATATATTTT
CASTPRGPGNTIYF
>TRBJ1-3|many|NA|TRBV6-1
TGTGCCAGCAGCGCGACCGGCGACTCTGGAAACACCATATATTTT
CASSATGDSGNTIYF
>TRBJ2-5|NA|NA|TRBV5-1
TGCGCCAGCAGCTCATCCCTGGAGGGAGAGACCCAGTACTTC
CASSSSLEGETQYF
>TRBJ1-1|many|NA|TRBV2
TGTGCCAGCAAAGGCCGGGGGAACACTGAAGCTTTCTTT
CASKGRGNTEAFF
>TRBJ1-3|many|NA|TRBV28
TGTGCCAGCAGTTTTGGGGACTACCTCTCTGGAAACACCATATATTTT
CASSFGDYLSGNTIYF
>TRBJ2-1|many|NA|TRBV28
TGTGCCAGCAGCTTACGGACAGACAATGAGCAGTTCTTC
CASSLRTDNEQFF
>TRBJ2-6|NA|NA|TRBV24-1
TGTGCCACCAGTGGTCAGAACTTAATCTCTGGGGCCAACGTCCTGACTTTC
CATSGQNLISGANVLTF
>TRBJ2-1|many|NA|TRBV7-2
TGTGCCAGCAGCTTAGGGAGAGGGGGGGCCCCCCCACGGGATGAGCAGTTCTTC
CASSLGRGGAPPRDEQFF
>TRBJ1-5|NA|NA|TRBV20-1
TGCAGTGCTTCCACCCCCGGGACACATAGCAATCAGCCCCAGCATTTT
CSASTPGTHSNQPQHF
>TRBJ1-1|many|NA|TRBV30
TGTGCCTGGAGGAGGGGGAACACTGAAGCTTTCTTT
CAWRRGNTEAFF